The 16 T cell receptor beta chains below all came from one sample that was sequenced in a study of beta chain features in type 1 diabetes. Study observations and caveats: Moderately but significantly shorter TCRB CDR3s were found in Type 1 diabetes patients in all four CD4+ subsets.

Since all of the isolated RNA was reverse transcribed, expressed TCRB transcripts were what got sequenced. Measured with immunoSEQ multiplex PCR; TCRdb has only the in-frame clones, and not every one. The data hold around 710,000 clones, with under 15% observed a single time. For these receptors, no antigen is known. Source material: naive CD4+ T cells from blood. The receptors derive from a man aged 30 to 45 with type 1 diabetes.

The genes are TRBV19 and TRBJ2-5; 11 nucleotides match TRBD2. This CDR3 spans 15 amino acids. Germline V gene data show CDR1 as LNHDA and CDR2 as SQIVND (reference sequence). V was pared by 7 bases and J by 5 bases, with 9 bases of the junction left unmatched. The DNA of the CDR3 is TGTGCCAGTAATCCGGGACTAGCGGTGAGGGAGACCCAGTACTTC. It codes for CASNPGLAVRETQYF.

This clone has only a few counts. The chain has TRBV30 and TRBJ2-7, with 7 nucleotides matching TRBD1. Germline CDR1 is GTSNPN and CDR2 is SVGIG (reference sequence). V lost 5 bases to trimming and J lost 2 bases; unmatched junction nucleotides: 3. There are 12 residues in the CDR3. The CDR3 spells CAWGTAPYEQYF. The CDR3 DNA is TGTGCCTGGGGGACAGCCCCCTACGAGCAGTACTTC.

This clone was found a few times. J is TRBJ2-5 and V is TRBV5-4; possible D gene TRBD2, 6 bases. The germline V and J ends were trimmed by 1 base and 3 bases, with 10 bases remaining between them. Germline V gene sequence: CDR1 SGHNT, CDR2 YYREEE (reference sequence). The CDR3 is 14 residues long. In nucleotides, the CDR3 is TGTGCCAGCAGCTTGTTCGGGGGAGAAGAGACCCAGTACTTC. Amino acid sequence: CASSLFGGEETQYF.

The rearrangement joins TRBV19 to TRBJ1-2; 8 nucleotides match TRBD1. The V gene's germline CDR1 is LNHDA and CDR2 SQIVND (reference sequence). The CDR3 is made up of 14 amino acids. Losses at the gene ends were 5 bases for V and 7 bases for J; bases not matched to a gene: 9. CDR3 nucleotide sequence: TGTGCCAGTAGTGCGGACAGGGCGGACGGTGGCTACACCTTC. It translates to CASSADRADGGYTF.

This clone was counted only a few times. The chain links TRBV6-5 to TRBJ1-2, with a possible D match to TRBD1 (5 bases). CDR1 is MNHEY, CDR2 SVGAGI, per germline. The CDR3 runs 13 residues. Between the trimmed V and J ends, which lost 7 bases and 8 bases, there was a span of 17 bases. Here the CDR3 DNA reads TGTGCCAGCATCCCAGGGAGCTTTGCCGGCTACACCTTC. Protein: CASIPGSFAGYTF.

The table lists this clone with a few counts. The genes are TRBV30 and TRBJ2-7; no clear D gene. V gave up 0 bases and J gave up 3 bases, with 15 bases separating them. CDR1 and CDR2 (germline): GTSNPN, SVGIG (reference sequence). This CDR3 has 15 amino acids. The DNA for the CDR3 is TGTGCCTGGAGTGTACAGTTGGGTTTATTCTACGAGCAGTACTTC. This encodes CAWSVQLGLFYEQYF.

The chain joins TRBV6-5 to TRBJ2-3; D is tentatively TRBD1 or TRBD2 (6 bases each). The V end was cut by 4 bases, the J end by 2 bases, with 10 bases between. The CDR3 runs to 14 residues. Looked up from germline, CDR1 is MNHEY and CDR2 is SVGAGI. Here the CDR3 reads CASSSWGATDTQYF. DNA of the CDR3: TGTGCCAGCAGTTCGTGGGGGGCCACAGATACGCAGTATTTT.

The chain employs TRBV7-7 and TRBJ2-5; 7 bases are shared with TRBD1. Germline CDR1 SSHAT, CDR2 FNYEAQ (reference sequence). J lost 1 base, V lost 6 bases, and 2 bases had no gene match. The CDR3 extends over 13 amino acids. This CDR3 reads CASSRDSQETQYF. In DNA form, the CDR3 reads TGTGCCAGCAGTCGGGACAGCCAAGAGACCCAGTACTTC.

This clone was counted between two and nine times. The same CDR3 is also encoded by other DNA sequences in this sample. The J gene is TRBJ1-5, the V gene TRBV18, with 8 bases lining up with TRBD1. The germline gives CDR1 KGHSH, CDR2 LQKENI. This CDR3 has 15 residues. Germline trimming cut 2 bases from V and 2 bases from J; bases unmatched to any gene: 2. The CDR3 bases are TGTGCCAGCTCACCAGAGACAGGGGGCAATCAGCCCCAGCATTTT. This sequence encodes CASSPETGGNQPQHF.

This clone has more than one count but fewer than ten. The CDR3 spells CSGGLAGGRPDTQYF. The CDR3 bases are TGCAGCGGCGGACTAGCGGGGGGGCGGCCAGATACGCAGTATTTT. The chain combines TRBV29-1 with TRBJ2-3; 15 nucleotides agree with TRBD2. Per the germline V gene, CDR1 is SQVTM and CDR2 is ANQGSEA. The CDR3 has 15 amino acids. Germline trimming cut 7 bases from V and 4 bases from J; bases unmatched to any gene: 6.

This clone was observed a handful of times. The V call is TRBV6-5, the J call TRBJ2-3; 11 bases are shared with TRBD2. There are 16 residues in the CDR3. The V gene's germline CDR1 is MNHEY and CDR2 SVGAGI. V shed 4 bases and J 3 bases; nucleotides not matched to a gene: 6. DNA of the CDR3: TGTGCCAGCAGTTTTACTAGCGGGGGAGCGACAGATACGCAGTATTTT. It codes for CASSFTSGGATDTQYF.

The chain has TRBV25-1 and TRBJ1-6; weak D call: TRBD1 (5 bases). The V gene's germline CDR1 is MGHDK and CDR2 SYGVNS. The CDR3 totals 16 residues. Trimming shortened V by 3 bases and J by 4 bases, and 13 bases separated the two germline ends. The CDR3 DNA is TGTGCCAGCAGTGACCCCCAGGGCGGGTATAATTCACCCCTCCACTTT. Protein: CASSDPQGGYNSPLHF.

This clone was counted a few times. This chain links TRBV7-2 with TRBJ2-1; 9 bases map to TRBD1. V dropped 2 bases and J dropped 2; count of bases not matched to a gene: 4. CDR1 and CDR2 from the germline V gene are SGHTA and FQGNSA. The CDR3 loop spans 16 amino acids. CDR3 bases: TGTGCCAGCAGCTTAAACGGACAGGGGACCTACAATGAGCAGTTCTTC. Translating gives CASSLNGQGTYNEQFF.

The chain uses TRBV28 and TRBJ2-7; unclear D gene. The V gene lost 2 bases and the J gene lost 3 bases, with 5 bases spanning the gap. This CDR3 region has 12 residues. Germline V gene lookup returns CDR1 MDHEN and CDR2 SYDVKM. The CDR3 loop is CASSLNRYEQYF. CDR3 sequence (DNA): TGTGCCAGCAGTTTAAACCGCTACGAGCAGTACTTC.

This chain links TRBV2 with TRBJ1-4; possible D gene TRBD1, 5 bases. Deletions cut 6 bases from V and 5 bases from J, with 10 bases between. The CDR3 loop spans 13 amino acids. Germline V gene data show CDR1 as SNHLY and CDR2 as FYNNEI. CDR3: CASSRQTNEKLFF. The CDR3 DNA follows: TGTGCCAGCAGCCGACAGACAAATGAAAAACTGTTTTTT.

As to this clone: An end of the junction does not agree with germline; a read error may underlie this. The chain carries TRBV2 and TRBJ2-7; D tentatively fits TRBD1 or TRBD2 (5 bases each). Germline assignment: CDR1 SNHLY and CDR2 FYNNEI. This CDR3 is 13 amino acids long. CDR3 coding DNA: TGTGCCAGCAGTGAACAGGGCAGGGTCGGGGAGCTCTTC. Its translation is CASSEQGRVGELF.